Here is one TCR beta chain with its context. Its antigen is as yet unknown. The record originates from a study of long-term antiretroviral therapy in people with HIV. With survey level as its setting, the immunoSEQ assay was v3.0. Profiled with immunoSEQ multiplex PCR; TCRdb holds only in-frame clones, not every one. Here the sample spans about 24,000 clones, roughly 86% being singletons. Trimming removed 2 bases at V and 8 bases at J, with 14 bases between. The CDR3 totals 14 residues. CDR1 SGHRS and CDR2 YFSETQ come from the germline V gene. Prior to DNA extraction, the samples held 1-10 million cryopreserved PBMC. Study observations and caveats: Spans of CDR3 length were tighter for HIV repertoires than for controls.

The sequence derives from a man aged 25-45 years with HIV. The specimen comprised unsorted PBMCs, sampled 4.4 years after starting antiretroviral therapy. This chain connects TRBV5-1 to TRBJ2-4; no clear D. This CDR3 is CASSFDRAPDIQYF. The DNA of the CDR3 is TGCGCCAGCAGCTTCGACCGGGCGCCGGACATTCAGTACTTC.